One sample yielded the 5 T cell receptor beta chains listed below, sequenced in a study of cytomegalovirus exposure and HLA in healthy donors. Vbeta (60) and Jbeta (13) primers were used in the PCR. Clones were sequenced by immunoSEQ multiplex PCR, and TCRdb holds only the in-frame ones, with some missing. This table holds around 110,000 clones, roughly 80% found once. The sequenced sample was PBMCs. These receptors came from a man younger than 40 in good health and CMV-seropositive.

This chain joins TRBV11-1 and TRBJ2-3; 8 bases line up with TRBD2. Germline V CDR1 and CDR2: SGHAT, FQDESV (reference sequence). The CDR3 length is 15 residues. Trimming took 6 bases from V and 7 from J; bases not matched to a gene: 12. The CDR3 here is CASSSGVGLAHTQYF. The CDR3, as DNA: TGTGCCAGCAGTAGCGGGGTAGGGCTCGCCCATACGCAGTATTTT.

The chain employs TRBV28 and TRBJ2-7, with D unresolved. CDR1 and CDR2 (germline): MDHEN, SYDVKM. V was pared by 5 bases and J by 9 bases, with 14 bases between. This CDR3 has 12 residues. CDR3 in amino acids: CASSPSNFGQYF. CDR3 nucleotides: TGTGCCAGCAGTCCGTCAAATTTCGGGCAGTACTTC.

V and J are TRBV28 and TRBJ2-7, with 9 bases lining up with TRBD1. The CDR3 loop spans 14 amino acids. From germline, CDR1 is MDHEN and CDR2 SYDVKM. V was pared by 5 bases and J by 3 bases, with 5 bases of the junction left unmatched. DNA of the CDR3: TGTGCCAGCAGTACTCCGGGACAGGGCTACGAGCAGTACTTC. Amino acid sequence: CASSTPGQGYEQYF.

This clone was detected only a few times. The same CDR3 also results from other DNA sequences found in this sample. The gene calls are TRBV5-1 and TRBJ2-5; 9 bases are a match to TRBD2. The CDR3 sequence is 16 residues long. After removal of 0 bases from V and 2 bases from J, the junction contained 5 bases not matched to a gene. Looked up from germline, CDR1 is SGHRS and CDR2 is YFSETQ. The CDR3 reads CASSLAPAGGQETQYF. The CDR3 nucleotides read TGCGCCAGCAGCTTGGCTCCGGCGGGAGGGCAAGAGACCCAGTACTTC.

The rearrangement joins TRBV30 to TRBJ1-1; no firm D call. Trimming removed 0 bases from V and 6 bases from J, with 14 bases in between. CDR3 length: 14 amino acids. Germline V gives CDR1 GTSNPN, CDR2 SVGIG (reference sequence). CDR3 protein: CAWSVTGLWAEAFF. CDR3 DNA: TGTGCCTGGAGTGTTACGGGATTATGGGCTGAAGCTTTCTTT.